The T cell receptor (beta chain) under discussion was sequenced for a study of T-cell reconstitution after alpha-beta-depleted transplantation in children (dated by TCRdb to about 2016). With regard to the full study: T-cell immune reconstitution after TCRalphabeta/CD19-depleted allogeneic hematopoietic cell transplantation in children was quantitatively tracked in the study by means of TCR repertoire profiling. General findings and caveats noted by the study authors: Over the following months the frequencies of hyperexpanded clones went down, and after one year T-cell counts and TCRbeta diversity were mostly credited to newly produced T cells. The high TCRbeta diversity at day 60 in some patients was ascribed to recipient T cells and intrathymic progenitors that had survived conditioning. The apparently early recovery of alphabetaT-cell counts about two months after transplant reportedly depended on only several hundred rapidly expanded clones that came from non-depleted graft cells.

Trimming at the junction amounts to 1 base on V and 3 bases on J, and the germline ends lie 6 bases apart. The germline V gene yields SGHTA for CDR1 and FQGTGA for CDR2. The CDR3 runs 13 residues from the cysteine to the phenylalanine. Of the read, only the CDR3 DNA is kept; its 39 bases are in frame from base 1. This clonotype was detected a few times. No cognate antigen has been identified for it. No base-level quality is on record; no much larger clone is a single base apart. The library was generated by PCR. Instrument on record: Illumina HiSeq 2500. TCR libraries were prepared with molecular barcoding, using unique molecular identifiers to normalize TCRbeta repertoire quantification. TCRdb reprocessed the public reads (quality trimming at Q25 with fastp, clone calling with MiXCR) and kept in-frame beta chains. Every distinct CDR3 protein forms one entry, paired with its most common genes and DNA. A total of fewer than 85,000 distinct CDR3 sequences appear in this sample, roughly 15% of them only once. The top ten clones comprise 25% to 30% of the sample.

The sample's treatment or condition label, in plain terms: allogeneic hematopoietic cell transplantation with graft depleted of TCRalphabeta T cells and CD19 B cells. The children who served as transplant recipients had been given grafts of TCRalphabeta/CD19-depleted allogeneic hematopoietic cells. The chain is assembled from TRBV7-3 and TRBJ2-5; TRBD1 could be the D gene, as 5 bases match. The TCR comes from a male patient between 2 and 10 years old who had a stem cell transplant for acute lymphoblastic leukemia, so the T cells may come from the graft donor. The sample in question was PBMCs, mostly from graft donor cells, obtained 180 days after TCRalphabeta/CD19-depleted stem cell transplant. The CDR3 is CASSLNRKETQYF. The sequence in DNA is TGTGCCAGCAGCTTAAACAGGAAAGAGACCCAGTACTTC.